This TCR beta chain was found in a study of cytomegalovirus exposure and HLA in healthy donors. Study results and caveats: Versus the approximately 670-donor mean, an Asian-associated ancestry cluster reportedly showed fewer N-insertions in a later analysis. Earlier analysis found most TCR beta V segments productive about 90% or about 30% of the time.

This clone occurred a few times. What it binds is unknown. PCR used 60 Vbeta primers and 13 Jbeta primers. In the original workflow: There were around 77 million unique TCR beta chains by a later count, and about 12 million of them were shared. Libraries were prepared by immunoSEQ multiplex PCR; TCRdb keeps only in-frame clonotypes and omits some of them. V, J and clone size derive from that table, while D and trimming were established from the DNA sequence. The sample consists of some 110,000 clones, roughly four fifths of them appearing once. This CDR3 region has 14 residues. V was pared by 6 bases and J by 7 bases, with 15 bases between. CDR1 is SEHNR and CDR2 is FQNEAQ in the germline V gene (reference sequence).

This chain joins TRBV7-9 and TRBJ2-2; D unclear. Sequenced sample: PBMCs. The TCR comes from a woman aged 45-65 years in good health and CMV-seropositive. CDR3 nucleotides: TGTGCCAGCAGAAGATTGGAGCTCCACGGGGAGCTGTTTTTT. Protein: CASRRLELHGELFF.